The 10 T cell receptor beta chains below were found in one sample sequenced in a study of neurological immune-mediated disorders. TCRdb analysed the 5' RACE reads with MiXCR anew, one entry per CDR3 protein. The table lists 15,000 to 20,000 distinct CDR3 sequences, approximately 12% of them singletons. Sequencing was performed on CD8+ T cells from blood. The source of these receptors is a woman between 50 and 59 years old in good health.

The V and J genes are TRBV6-5 and TRBJ1-1; weak D call: TRBD1 (5 bases). Germline V gene lookup returns CDR1 MNHEY and CDR2 SVGAGI. The CDR3 length is 10 residues. The V and J ends lost 8 bases and 8 bases respectively, with 9 bases between them. The CDR3 loop is CASGDVEAFF. Written as DNA, the CDR3 is TGTGCCAGCGGGGACGTCGAAGCTTTCTTT.

At least ten counts were recorded for this clonotype. V gene TRBV12-3 or TRBV12-4 combines with J gene TRBJ2-1; 7 positions match TRBD2. V lost 4 bases to trimming and J lost 10 bases; unmatched junction nucleotides: 7. The CDR3 spans 13 residues. The CDR3 nucleotides are TGTGCCAGCAGTTCCCCGGGGAGGGAAGAGCAGTTCTTC. Its protein product is CASSSPGREEQFF.

The table lists this clonotype with many counts. This sequence joins TRBV20-1 and TRBJ2-1; 7 nucleotides agree with TRBD2. This CDR3 has 15 amino acids. The germline gives CDR1 DFQATT, CDR2 SNEGSKA (reference sequence). V trimming: 6 bases; J trimming: 4 bases; junction bases outside the gene matches: 12. The CDR3 here is CSARKGGSNYNEQFF. The CDR3 DNA is TGCAGTGCAAGGAAAGGCGGGAGTAATTACAATGAGCAGTTCTTC.

This clonotype was picked up many times. This sequence joins TRBV29-1 and TRBJ2-3, with D perhaps TRBD1 (6 bases). V was clipped by 3 bases and J by 6 bases, with 19 bases between them. CDR3 length: 15 amino acids. Germline CDR1 is SQVTM and CDR2 is ANQGSEA. The CDR3 is CSVEGHAMTADTQYF. For the CDR3, the DNA is TGCAGCGTTGAGGGACACGCGATGACCGCGGATACGCAGTATTTT.

The sample holds many counts of this clonotype. The V gene is TRBV7-9, the J gene TRBJ2-1, with D maybe TRBD2 (6 bases). Trimming cost V 5 bases and J 7 bases, with 12 bases left between them. Germline CDR1 is SEHNR and CDR2 is FQNEAQ (reference sequence). This CDR3 has 13 amino acids. The CDR3 sequence: CASSPYGGNEQFF. The CDR3 bases are TGTGCCAGCAGCCCATACGGAGGGAATGAGCAGTTCTTC.

This clonotype was observed many times. This chain links TRBV7-2 with TRBJ2-3; D is ambiguous. This CDR3 has 13 residues. The V end lost 1 base, the J end lost 5 bases, and 7 bases lay between the germline ends. Germline CDR1 reads SGHTA; CDR2 reads FQGNSA. CDR3 sequence (DNA): TGTGCCAGCAGCTTAGTAATCGGAGATACGCAGTATTTT. Protein sequence: CASSLVIGDTQYF.

This clonotype occurred many times. The CDR3 loop reads CSARDRQGTSPLHF. CDR3 bases: TGCAGTGCTAGAGATCGACAGGGGACTTCACCCCTCCACTTT. The rearrangement links TRBV20-1 to TRBJ1-6, with 8 bases lining up with TRBD1. V trimming: 0 bases; J trimming: 9 bases; junction bases outside the gene matches: 4. CDR1 is DFQATT and CDR2 is SNEGSKA in the germline V gene (reference sequence). This CDR3 is 14 amino acids long.

This clonotype was seen ten or more times. This chain links TRBV9 with TRBJ2-1, with D unresolved. Per the germline V gene, CDR1 is SGDLS and CDR2 is YYNGEE. The V end lost 0 bases, the J end lost 4 bases, and 8 bases lay between the germline ends. This CDR3 comprises 14 residues. The CDR3: CASSVGDAYNEQFF. The DNA of the CDR3 is TGTGCCAGCAGCGTAGGGGATGCGTACAATGAGCAGTTCTTC.

There are many counts of this clonotype. The chain is built from TRBV5-5 and TRBJ2-3, with 11 positions matching TRBD2. Germline CDR1 is SGHKS and CDR2 is YYEKEE (reference sequence). The CDR3 has 16 amino acids. J lost 3 bases, V lost 4 bases, and 7 bases had no gene match. The CDR3 region is CASSSPSGGITDTQYF. The CDR3 region has the DNA TGTGCCAGCAGCAGCCCTAGCGGGGGGATTACAGATACGCAGTATTTT.

This clonotype showed up many times. J is TRBJ2-1 and V is TRBV20-1, with D unclear. CDR3 length: 13 residues. V lost 7 bases and J 0 bases, leaving 10 bases between the germline ends. Per germline, CDR1 DFQATT and CDR2 SNEGSKA (reference sequence). The CDR3 DNA reads TGCAGTGGCACCCTGAGCTCCTACAATGAGCAGTTCTTC. Amino acids: CSGTLSSYNEQFF.